The 30 T cell receptor beta chains reported below all come from one sample, sequenced in a study of control samples from healthy donors and cancer patients. Assay: immunoSEQ multiplex PCR; the TCRdb copy retains only in-frame clones and omits some. The sample lists about 120,000 clones; about nine tenths were seen once. Material for sequencing was blood. Source of these receptors: a man in his forties in good health.

The CDR3 here is CAIRTTTGEAFF. The CDR3 DNA reads as TGTGCCATCAGGACAACCACAGGTGAAGCTTTCTTT. V and J are TRBV10-3 and TRBJ1-1, with a possible D match to TRBD1 (5 bases). With 6 bases removed from V and 7 bases from J, the gap between germline ends came to 12 bases. The CDR3 loop spans 12 amino acids. Germline CDR1 ENHRY, CDR2 SYGVKD.

The gene calls are TRBV15 and TRBJ2-2; no firm D call. V dropped 5 bases and J dropped 8 bases, with 12 bases sitting between them. The CDR3 sequence is 13 residues long. Looked up from germline, CDR1 is LNHNV and CDR2 is YYDKDF (reference sequence). The CDR3 is CATSETLGGELFF. CDR3 DNA sequence: TGTGCCACCAGCGAGACGTTGGGGGGGGAGCTGTTTTTT.

This chain links TRBV3-1 (or the pseudogene TRBV3-2) with TRBJ1-6; D not resolved. Germline V lookup: CDR1 LGHDT, CDR2 YNNKEL (reference sequence). CDR3 size: 16 residues. Trimming took 4 bases from V and 10 from J, leaving 20 bases between them. CDR3 nucleotides: TGTGCCAGCAGCCTTCAGCGGTGGGGTATCAGGTCACCCCTCCACTTT. Amino acid sequence: CASSLQRWGIRSPLHF.

V and J are TRBV18 and TRBJ1-1; the D is unclear. The germline gives CDR1 KGHSH, CDR2 LQKENI. CDR3 length: 12 residues. The V end was cut by 4 bases, the J end by 4 bases, with 7 bases between. CDR3 sequence: CASSLQSTEAFF. For the CDR3, the DNA is TGTGCCAGCTCACTTCAGAGCACTGAAGCTTTCTTT.

The chain has TRBV4-3 and TRBJ2-5; D may be TRBD1 or TRBD2 (6 bases each). The J call may be wrong; the DNA end is better matched by TRBJ2-7. The CDR3 runs 15 residues. Germline V gene sequence: CDR1 LGHNA, CDR2 YSLEER. The CDR3 loop is CASSQVLQGGYEQYF. The CDR3 nucleotides are TGCGCCAGCAGCCAAGTTTTACAGGGAGGCTACGAGCAGTACTTC.

CDR3 sequence reads: CASSLGVEGIQYF. CDR3 DNA sequence: TGTGCCAGCAGCTTAGGAGTAGAAGGCATTCAGTACTTC. The chain uses TRBV7-9 and TRBJ2-4; D remains unclear. CDR1 is SEHNR and CDR2 is FQNEAQ in the germline V gene (reference sequence). With 1 base removed from V and 9 bases from J, the gap between germline ends came to 10 bases. CDR3 length: 13 residues.

The genes are TRBV7-2 and TRBJ2-7, with 11 positions matching TRBD2. In germline, CDR1 is SGHTA, CDR2 FQGNSA. Unmatched junction bases numbered 2, after V lost 2 bases and J lost 2 bases. This CDR3 has 15 amino acids. In DNA, the CDR3 is TGTGCCAGCAGCTTAATGGGACTAGCGGCCTACGAGCAGTACTTC. Its translation: CASSLMGLAAYEQYF.

The chain joins TRBV5-1 to TRBJ2-7; 10 bases map to TRBD2. Looked up from germline, CDR1 is SGHRS and CDR2 is YFSETQ. This CDR3 is built from 15 residues. With 3 bases clipped from V and 2 bases from J, the junction kept 5 bases outside the gene matches. The CDR3 nucleotides are TGCGCCAGCAGCTCCGGGACTAGCGACGCCTACGAGCAGTACTTC. This encodes CASSSGTSDAYEQYF.

J is TRBJ2-5 and V is TRBV7-2; D tentatively reads TRBD1 or TRBD2 (7 bases each). V was shortened by 7 bases and J by 4 bases, with 16 bases between the two germline ends. The CDR3 length is 14 residues. Germline V gene sequence: CDR1 SGHTA, CDR2 FQGNSA. Written as DNA, the CDR3 is TGTGCCAGCACCCCGGGGAGGGGGCGAGAGACCCAGTACTTC. Residues: CASTPGRGRETQYF. Combining the CDR3 with reference TRBV7-2 and TRBJ2-5 gives the whole variable domain GAGVSQSPSNKVTEKGKDVELRCDPISGHTALYWYRQSLGQGLEFLIYFQGNSAPDKSGLPSDRFSAERTGGSVSTLTIQRTQQEDSAVYLCASTPGRGRETQYFGPGTRLLVL.

The sample holds a few counts of this clone. The chain carries TRBV7-8 and TRBJ2-3, with a weak D call TRBD2 (5 bases). V was shortened by 1 base and J by 0 bases, with 8 bases between the two germline ends. CDR3 size: 15 residues. Germline CDR1 reads SGHVS; CDR2 reads FQNEAQ. This CDR3 is CASSLGRGSTDTQYF. The CDR3 nucleotides read TGTGCCAGCAGCTTAGGGCGCGGGAGCACAGATACGCAGTATTTT.

V and J are TRBV10-1 and TRBJ1-2; D uncertain. The CDR3 consists of 8 residues. Germline assignment: CDR1 WNHNN and CDR2 SYGVQD (reference sequence). Trimming took 2 bases from V and 13 from J, leaving 2 bases between them. In DNA form, the CDR3 reads TGCGCCAGCAGTGAGGCCACCTTC. Its translation: CASSEATF.

The genes are TRBV6-2 or TRBV6-3 and TRBJ2-5; 8 bases match TRBD2. With V trimmed by 7 bases and J by 3 bases, 22 bases remained unmatched. This CDR3 region has 19 residues. Per the germline V gene, CDR1 is MNHEY and CDR2 is SVGEGT. The CDR3 region is CASNPKGLVYYFVEETQYF. CDR3 DNA sequence: TGTGCCAGCAACCCTAAGGGACTAGTTTACTACTTTGTCGAAGAGACCCAGTACTTC.

The genes are TRBV11-3 and TRBJ2-1; the match to TRBD1 covers 8 bases. Germline CDR1 is SGHNT and CDR2 is YENEEA. The CDR3 is 15 residues long. The ends lost 5 bases at V and 0 bases at J; junction bases unmatched: 3. The CDR3 loop is CASSSGQGSYNEQFF. For the CDR3, the DNA is TGTGCCAGCAGCAGTGGACAGGGCTCCTACAATGAGCAGTTCTTC.

This chain joins TRBV6-2 or TRBV6-3 and TRBJ2-2; D may match TRBD1 or TRBD2 (6 bases each). This CDR3 comprises 15 residues. The germline gives CDR1 MNHEY, CDR2 SVGEGT. V was trimmed by 3 bases and J by 2 bases, leaving 10 bases between them. The CDR3 DNA is TGTGCCAGCAGTTATAGGGGGGCCAACACCGGGGAGCTGTTTTTT. Translation: CASSYRGANTGELFF.

This rearrangement joins TRBV7-5 to TRBJ2-5. TRBV7-5 is designated a pseudogene. The CDR3 has 13 amino acids. Here the CDR3 DNA reads TGTGCCAGAAGCACAAGACAAGGGGAGACCCAGTACTTC. This codes for CARSTRQGETQYF.

The gene calls are TRBV7-6 and TRBJ2-5; TRBD2 agrees at 12 bases. The CDR3 consists of 16 residues. Trimming at V came to 5 bases and at J to 2 bases, leaving 6 bases not matched to a gene. The germline gives CDR1 SGHVS, CDR2 FNYEAQ. The CDR3 sequence: CASSAELAGGQETQYF. The CDR3 nucleotides read TGTGCCAGCAGCGCTGAACTAGCGGGGGGTCAAGAGACCCAGTACTTC.

The CDR3 nucleotides read TGTGCCAGCAGCTTGTCTGGACTCGACACAGATACGCAGTATTTT. Amino acid sequence: CASSLSGLDTDTQYF. The genes are TRBV7-9 and TRBJ2-3; D possibly corresponds to TRBD2 (5 bases). The CDR3 has 15 amino acids. Trimming cost V 3 bases and J 2 bases, with 12 bases left between them. The germline V gene encodes CDR1 SEHNR and CDR2 FQNEAQ (reference sequence).

The chain couples TRBV6-4 to TRBJ2-1; TRBD2 agrees at 14 bases. V trimming: 0 bases; J trimming: 6 bases; junction bases outside the gene matches: 1. Germline V gene lookup returns CDR1 MRHNA and CDR2 SNTAGT. The CDR3 runs to 16 residues. CDR3 sequence reads: CASSDSTSGGGNEQFF. The CDR3 DNA sequence: TGTGCCAGCAGTGACTCGACTAGCGGGGGGGGCAATGAGCAGTTCTTC.

The J gene is TRBJ2-3, the V gene TRBV5-1, with 12 positions matching TRBD2. Germline V gene lookup returns CDR1 SGHRS and CDR2 YFSETQ. The CDR3 extends over 17 amino acids. V shed 1 base and J 4 bases; nucleotides not matched to a gene: 7. CDR3: CASSLPLAGGQADTQYF. In nucleotides, the CDR3 is TGCGCCAGCAGCTTGCCCCTAGCGGGGGGGCAAGCAGATACGCAGTATTTT.

The rearrangement joins TRBV11-3 to TRBJ2-1; 10 positions match TRBD1. Germline V CDR1 and CDR2: SGHNT, YENEEA. CDR3 length equals 15 residues. V was clipped by 5 bases and J by 6 bases; unmatched bases: 7. CDR3 sequence: CASSHRDRGRNEQFF. The CDR3 region has the DNA TGTGCCAGCAGCCACCGGGACAGGGGACGCAATGAGCAGTTCTTC.

This chain uses TRBV5-1 with TRBJ2-1; 11 nucleotides align to TRBD2. This CDR3 is 13 amino acids long. V lost 5 bases and J lost 9; bases outside the gene matches: 4. The V gene's germline CDR1 is SGHRS and CDR2 YFSETQ. CDR3 residues: CASSVLAGAEQFF. For the CDR3, the DNA is TGCGCCAGCAGTGTACTAGCGGGGGCTGAGCAGTTCTTC. Looking up the rest from reference TRBV5-1 and TRBJ2-1 gives the full variable domain: KAGVTQTPRYLIKTRGQQVTLSCSPISGHRSVSWYQQTPGQGLQFLFEYFSETQRNKGNFPGRFSGRQFSNSRSEMNVSTLELGDSALYLCASSVLAGAEQFFGPGTRLTVL.

V gene TRBV5-4 combines with J gene TRBJ2-3; D gene unclear. Germline CDR1 reads SGHNT; CDR2 reads YYREEE (reference sequence). With 2 bases removed from V and 1 base from J, the gap between germline ends came to 5 bases. The CDR3 is 13 amino acids. The CDR3 bases are TGTGCCAGCAGCTTTGAGGGCACAGATACGCAGTATTTT. This sequence encodes CASSFEGTDTQYF.

On this clone itself: Within the sample, other DNA sequences also encode this same CDR3. The gene calls are TRBV29-1 and TRBJ2-7; 7 bases fit TRBD1. CDR1 and CDR2 (germline): SQVTM, ANQGSEA. V gave up 4 bases and J gave up 3 bases; unmatched junction bases: 6. CDR3 length: 13 residues. The CDR3 protein is CSVGRQGVYEQYF. For the CDR3, the DNA is TGCAGCGTTGGTCGGCAGGGGGTCTACGAGCAGTACTTC.

The chain carries TRBV3-1 (or the pseudogene TRBV3-2) and TRBJ1-6; 7 positions match TRBD1. Germline-derived CDR1 and CDR2 are LGHDT and YNNKEL (reference sequence). Trimming at V came to 3 bases and at J to 10 bases, leaving 6 bases not matched to a gene. The length of the CDR3 is 14 residues. The CDR3 sequence: CASSQAGGMSPLHF. The CDR3 DNA sequence: TGTGCCAGCAGCCAGGCAGGGGGGATGTCACCCCTCCACTTT.

The chain has TRBV19 and TRBJ1-5; D is unresolved. Trimming pared 6 bases from V and 0 bases from J, leaving 9 bases between. The CDR3 sequence is 14 residues long. Germline CDR1 is LNHDA and CDR2 is SQIVND (reference sequence). CDR3 sequence reads: CASRTANSNQPQHF. The CDR3 region has the DNA TGTGCCAGTAGGACTGCGAATAGCAATCAGCCCCAGCATTTT.

The genes are TRBV12-5 and TRBJ1-6; 7 nucleotides align to TRBD1. This CDR3 comprises 16 residues. The ends lost 2 bases at V and 9 bases at J; junction bases unmatched: 10. The germline V gene encodes CDR1 LGHNT and CDR2 FRNRAP. CDR3 DNA: TGTGCTAGTGGTTTGCTCCTCCGGGACAGAGGTTCACCCCTCCACTTT. Protein: CASGLLLRDRGSPLHF.

The chain couples TRBV7-2 to TRBJ1-1; D gene unclear. V shed 5 bases and J shed 5 bases, with 12 bases lying between them. The CDR3 runs 13 residues. Germline V gene sequence: CDR1 SGHTA, CDR2 FQGNSA. The CDR3 bases are TGTGCCAGCAGCACTCGTGGTAGGACTGAAGCTTTCTTT. Protein sequence: CASSTRGRTEAFF.

The chain employs TRBV25-1 and TRBJ1-4, with D possibly being TRBD1 (6 bases). In germline, CDR1 is MGHDK, CDR2 SYGVNS. Trimming left V 1 base short and J 8 bases short, with 11 bases between. The CDR3 is 14 amino acids. The CDR3 DNA is TGTGCCAGCAGTGAATCCAGGGGAGACGAAAAACTGTTTTTT. The encoded protein is CASSESRGDEKLFF. The whole variable domain, filled in from reference TRBV25-1 and TRBJ1-4, reads EADIYQTPRYLVIGTGKKITLECSQTMGHDKMYWYQQDPGMELHLIHYSYGVNSTEKGDLSSESTVSRIRTEHFPLTLESARPSHTSQYLCASSESRGDEKLFFGSGTQLSVL.

The chain recombines TRBV18 with TRBJ2-7; D is unclear. V was cut by 0 bases and J by 7 bases, with 7 bases left in between. The length of the CDR3 is 12 residues. CDR1 and CDR2 from the germline V gene are KGHSH and LQKENI. As DNA, the CDR3 is TGTGCCAGCTCACCACCGGGCCAAGAGCAGTACTTC. It yields the protein CASSPPGQEQYF.

The V gene is TRBV19, the J gene TRBJ1-2; 9 bases align to TRBD1. Looked up from germline, CDR1 is LNHDA and CDR2 is SQIVND (reference sequence). This CDR3 is built from 15 residues. The V segment lost 3 bases and the J segment 4 bases; nucleotides outside the gene matches: 6. The DNA of the CDR3 is TGTGCCAGTAGTATTATACAGGGGGCGACCTATGGCTACACCTTC. Residues: CASSIIQGATYGYTF.